This TCR beta chain was identified during a study of T-cell memory formation after mild COVID-19. Across the whole study: Clusters of TCRs were largely donor specific.

This clonotype was counted ten times or more. Its antigen remains unknown. TCRdb called the 5' RACE reads again in MiXCR, with one record for every CDR3 protein. The table shows approximately 560,000 distinct CDR3 sequences, with 15% to 20% occurring only once. Germline V gives CDR1 SGHVS, CDR2 FQNEAQ. The length of the CDR3 is 15 residues. With V trimmed by 1 base and J by 7 bases, 1 base remained unmatched. Study results and limitations: Some clones that responded were present in memory (sampled pre-infection), which suggests cross-reactive memory joined. Most CD4+ clones that shrank were in CM and EM, while CD8+ ones turned up in EMRA. Second-wave clones with a day 37 peak had unconfirmed SARS-CoV-2 specificity.

The material sequenced was PBMCs or a T cell subset sorted from them (not recorded which). The TCR originated in an adult woman who had mild COVID-19 (a few samples of this study predate the infection). Cell type and time point are not known. The chain recombines TRBV7-8 with TRBJ1-6; 10 nucleotides match TRBD1. This chain's CDR3 is CASSLGGQGNSPLHF. In DNA, the CDR3 is TGTGCCAGCAGCTTAGGGGGACAGGGGAATTCACCCCTCCACTTT.